The sequence of this T cell receptor (beta chain) was determined in a study of CDR3 diversity in severe acne. V was cut by 6 bases and J by 4 bases, with 13 bases left in between. Germline V gene lookup returns CDR1 SGHDN and CDR2 FVKESK. This CDR3 has 15 residues. TCRdb processed the PCR reads anew with MiXCR; each CDR3 protein has one entry. The table has tens of thousands of distinct CDR3 sequences, over 40% seen once; the top ten hold around an eighth. This clonotype was counted a single time. The receptor was isolated from a male donor in good health, without acne. The sequenced sample was blood. The rearrangement links TRBV14 to TRBJ2-6, with TRBD1 as a possible D gene (5 bases). In DNA form, the CDR3 reads TGTGCCAGCAGTAGGGGAAGCTCCGGGGCCAACGTCCTGACTTTC. The encoded protein is CASSRGSSGANVLTF.